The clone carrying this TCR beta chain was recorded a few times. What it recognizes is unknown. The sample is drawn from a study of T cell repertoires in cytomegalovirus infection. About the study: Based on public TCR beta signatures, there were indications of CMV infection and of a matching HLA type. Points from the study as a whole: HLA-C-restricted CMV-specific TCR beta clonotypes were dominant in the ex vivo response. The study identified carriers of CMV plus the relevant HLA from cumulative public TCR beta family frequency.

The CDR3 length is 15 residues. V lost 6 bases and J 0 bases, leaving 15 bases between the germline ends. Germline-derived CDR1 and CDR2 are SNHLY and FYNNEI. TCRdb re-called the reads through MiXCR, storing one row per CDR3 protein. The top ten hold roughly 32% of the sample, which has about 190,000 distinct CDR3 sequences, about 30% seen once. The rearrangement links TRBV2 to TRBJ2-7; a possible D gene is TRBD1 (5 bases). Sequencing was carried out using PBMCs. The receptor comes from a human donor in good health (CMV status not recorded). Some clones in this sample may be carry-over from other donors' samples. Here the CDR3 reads CASSAASGNSYEQYF. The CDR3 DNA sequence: TGTGCCAGCAGCGCCGCTTCAGGGAACTCCTACGAGCAGTACTTC.